This TCR beta chain comes out of a study of T cell responses to AZD1222 COVID-19 vaccine. The V segment lost 6 bases and the J segment 1 base; nucleotides outside the gene matches: 12. CDR1 is LGHDT, CDR2 YNNKEL, per germline (reference sequence). The CDR3 is 16 residues long. Concerning this clone: As yet, its antigen is unknown.

Some clones are missing from TCRdb's copy, which holds only in-frame ones; the method was immunoSEQ multiplex PCR. The sample holds about 170,000 clones, over 85% seen once. General study points: Regions left unmutated in variants are reportedly the target of nearly half of spike-specific TCRs. When two AZD1222 doses had been given, Spike-specific TCR breadth and depth rose. Baseline serostatus was positive in only a handful of AZD1222 recipients. White British donors predominated, females outnumbered males, and clonal diversity was possibly underestimated.

The V gene is TRBV3-1 (or the pseudogene TRBV3-2), the J gene TRBJ2-7, with TRBD2 matching 7 bases. The sample was peripheral blood, taken on day 0 of AZD1222 vaccination. The sequence was collected from an adult in good health. In DNA, the CDR3 is TGTGCCAGCAGAGCCGAGGAGGCTAGCGGTTCCTACGAGCAGTACTTC. Its protein is CASRAEEASGSYEQYF.